This entry lists 10 T cell receptor beta chains sequenced from one sample in a study of blood T cells in healthy people across ages. The authors ran a second PCR of roughly 6 to 11 cycles using a sample-barcoded 5' primer and a J-beta primer mix. TCRdb re-analysed the 5' RACE reads in MiXCR, keeping a single row per CDR3 protein. The sample has around 940,000 distinct CDR3 sequences; about 51% are singletons. Sequencing input: blood. These receptor sequences come from a woman aged 60 to 75 in good health.

Remarks on this clonotype: Germline is not matched at one junction end, which may reflect a read error. The chain joins TRBV20-1 to TRBJ2-6; TRBD1 matches 7 bases. This CDR3 is 18 amino acids long. Germline-derived CDR1 and CDR2 are DFQATT and SNEGSKA (reference sequence). The CDR3 DNA reads as TGCAGTGCTGAAATCCTGACAGGGAAAAGCTCTGGGGCCAACGCCCTGACTTTC. Protein sequence: CSAEILTGKSSGANALTF.

This clonotype has more than one count but fewer than ten. The CDR3 loop is CSVERDTSAGGYTF. As DNA, the CDR3 is TGCAGCGTTGAAAGGGACACCTCTGCAGGTGGCTACACCTTC. This chain connects TRBV29-1 to TRBJ1-2, with D perhaps matching TRBD1 (6 bases). The CDR3 contains 14 residues. Trimming left V 2 bases short and J 7 bases short, with 17 bases between. Germline loops: CDR1 SQVTM, CDR2 ANQGSEA.

V and J are TRBV11-2 and TRBJ2-5; D perhaps matches TRBD2 (7 bases). CDR1 is SGHAT, CDR2 FQNNGV, per germline. Trimming removed 5 bases at V and 1 base at J, with 14 bases between. The CDR3 runs to 15 residues. The CDR3 spells CASSVGGGVQETQYF. CDR3 in DNA: TGTGCCAGCAGCGTAGGGGGGGGAGTCCAAGAGACCCAGTACTTC.

This clonotype was counted between two and nine times. This chain links TRBV7-2 with TRBJ2-3, with 8 bases matching TRBD1. This CDR3 is built from 18 residues. The germline gives CDR1 SGHTA, CDR2 FQGNSA. V shed 1 base, J shed 2 bases, and the junction held 11 bases outside the gene matches. The CDR3 DNA is TGTGCCAGCAGCTTAGTATCCAGACAGGGGATGTCCACAGATACGCAGTATTTT. Translating it yields CASSLVSRQGMSTDTQYF.

This clonotype has just one count. Its ends do not fully match the called genes, so a read error is possible. The V gene is TRBV6-5, the J gene TRBJ2-5, with 10 bases that match TRBD2. CDR3 size: 16 residues. The germline CDR1 and CDR2 sequences are MNHEY and SVGAGI. In DNA, the CDR3 is TGTGCCAGCAGTAGAACTAGCGGGGACAACCAGGAGACCCAGTACTTC. It encodes CASSRTSGDNQETQYF.

The chain is built from TRBV9 and TRBJ2-2; D tentatively fits TRBD1 or TRBD2 (5 bases each). Germline V CDR1 and CDR2: SGDLS, YYNGEE. CDR3 length equals 13 residues. V lost 6 bases to trimming and J lost 7 bases, with 13 bases between them. CDR3 residues: CASTRGVLGELFF. The CDR3 DNA follows: TGTGCCAGCACCCGAGGGGTACTCGGGGAGCTGTTTTTT.

The rearrangement joins TRBV5-4 to TRBJ2-3; D gene uncertain. Trimming took off 4 bases at V and 0 bases at J, with 15 bases between the two ends. Germline values: CDR1 SGHNT, CDR2 YYREEE (reference sequence). The CDR3 spans 16 residues. The CDR3 reads CASSQTIKASTDTQYF. The CDR3 nucleotides are TGTGCCAGCAGCCAGACGATAAAAGCTAGCACAGATACGCAGTATTTT.

The genes are TRBV7-9 and TRBJ2-7; D may be TRBD1 or TRBD2 (5 bases each). Germline assignment: CDR1 SEHNR and CDR2 FQNEAQ (reference sequence). The CDR3 runs 17 residues. Between the trimmed V and J ends, which lost 3 bases and 4 bases, there was a span of 22 bases. CDR3 DNA: TGTGCCAGCAGCTTCTCCCCTTCCCCCGGGGCTCGGTACGAGCAGTACTTC. It translates to CASSFSPSPGARYEQYF.

In this sample, this clonotype turned up a few times. The chain employs TRBV11-2 and TRBJ2-2; D uncertain. V lost 1 base to trimming and J lost 9 bases, with 15 bases between them. The length of the CDR3 is 15 residues. Germline values: CDR1 SGHAT, CDR2 FQNNGV. Written as DNA, the CDR3 is TGTGCCAGCAGCTTAGCCCCCGTGAGGTACAGGGAGCTGTTTTTT. Amino acid sequence: CASSLAPVRYRELFF.

This rearrangement joins TRBV29-1 to TRBJ2-1, with 7 positions matching TRBD1. Germline V gene data show CDR1 as SQVTM and CDR2 as ANQGSEA. The CDR3 covers 14 residues. Trimming cost V 6 bases and J 7 bases; bases outside gene matches: 12. The CDR3 loop reads CSVSYRGSQNEQFF. The CDR3 DNA follows: TGCAGCGTCTCCTACAGGGGCTCCCAGAATGAGCAGTTCTTC.